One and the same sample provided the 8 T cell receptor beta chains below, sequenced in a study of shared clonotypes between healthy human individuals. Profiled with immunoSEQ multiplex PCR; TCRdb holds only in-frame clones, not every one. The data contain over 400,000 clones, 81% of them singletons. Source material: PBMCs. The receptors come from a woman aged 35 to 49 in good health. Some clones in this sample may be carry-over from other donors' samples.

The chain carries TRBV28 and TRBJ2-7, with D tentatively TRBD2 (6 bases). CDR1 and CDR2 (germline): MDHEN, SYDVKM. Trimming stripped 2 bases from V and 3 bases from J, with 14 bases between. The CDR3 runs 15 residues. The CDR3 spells CASSLTPSAGYEQYF. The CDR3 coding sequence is TGTGCCAGCAGTTTAACCCCTAGCGCCGGCTACGAGCAGTACTTC.

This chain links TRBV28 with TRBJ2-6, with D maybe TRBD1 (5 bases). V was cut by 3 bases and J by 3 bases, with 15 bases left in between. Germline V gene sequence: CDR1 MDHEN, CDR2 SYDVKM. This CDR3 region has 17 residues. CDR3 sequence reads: CASSFPGLSGGANVLTF. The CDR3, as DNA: TGTGCCAGCAGTTTTCCAGGGTTGAGTGGTGGGGCCAACGTCCTGACTTTC.

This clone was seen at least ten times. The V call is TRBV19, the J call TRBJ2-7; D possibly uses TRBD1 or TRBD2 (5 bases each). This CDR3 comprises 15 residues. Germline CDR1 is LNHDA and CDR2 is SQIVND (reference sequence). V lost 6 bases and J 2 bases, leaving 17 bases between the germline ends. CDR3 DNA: TGTGCCAGTAGACTTCGGGGCAGGGAAGCCTACGAGCAGTACTTC. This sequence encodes CASRLRGREAYEQYF.

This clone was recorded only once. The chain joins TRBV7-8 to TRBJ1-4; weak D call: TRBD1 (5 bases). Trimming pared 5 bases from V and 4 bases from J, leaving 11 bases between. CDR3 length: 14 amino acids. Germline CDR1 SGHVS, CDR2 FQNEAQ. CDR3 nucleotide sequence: TGTGCCAGCAGCCCTGGGGGGGGTAATGAAAAACTGTTTTTT. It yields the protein CASSPGGGNEKLFF.

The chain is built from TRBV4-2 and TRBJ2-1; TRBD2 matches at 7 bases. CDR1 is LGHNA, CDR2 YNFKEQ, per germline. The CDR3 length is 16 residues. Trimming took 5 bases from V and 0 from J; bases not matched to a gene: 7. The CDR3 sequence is CASSISGRSSYNEQFF. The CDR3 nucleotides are TGTGCCAGCAGCATTAGCGGGCGGAGCTCCTACAATGAGCAGTTCTTC.

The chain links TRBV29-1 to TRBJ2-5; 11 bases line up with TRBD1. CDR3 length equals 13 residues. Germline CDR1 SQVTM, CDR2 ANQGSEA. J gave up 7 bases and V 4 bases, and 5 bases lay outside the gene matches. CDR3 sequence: CSVGTGGAGTQYF. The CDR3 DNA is TGCAGCGTTGGGACAGGGGGCGCAGGGACCCAGTACTTC.

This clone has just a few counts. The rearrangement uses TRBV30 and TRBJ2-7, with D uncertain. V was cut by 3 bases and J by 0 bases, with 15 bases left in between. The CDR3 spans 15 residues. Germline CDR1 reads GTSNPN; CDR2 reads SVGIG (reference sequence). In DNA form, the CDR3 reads TGTGCCTGGAGCCAGCCCTCCCAAGCCTCCTACGAGCAGTACTTC. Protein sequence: CAWSQPSQASYEQYF.

In nucleotides, the CDR3 is TGTGCCAGCAGCTTATTCCCCCTCTCCGGGACAGCAGCCAAAAACATTCAGTACTTC. Translation: CASSLFPLSGTAAKNIQYF. The chain links TRBV7-8 to TRBJ2-4, with 7 positions matching TRBD1. In germline, CDR1 is SGHVS, CDR2 FQNEAQ. V was pared by 2 bases and J by 0 bases, with 13 bases of the junction left unmatched. This CDR3 is built from 19 residues.